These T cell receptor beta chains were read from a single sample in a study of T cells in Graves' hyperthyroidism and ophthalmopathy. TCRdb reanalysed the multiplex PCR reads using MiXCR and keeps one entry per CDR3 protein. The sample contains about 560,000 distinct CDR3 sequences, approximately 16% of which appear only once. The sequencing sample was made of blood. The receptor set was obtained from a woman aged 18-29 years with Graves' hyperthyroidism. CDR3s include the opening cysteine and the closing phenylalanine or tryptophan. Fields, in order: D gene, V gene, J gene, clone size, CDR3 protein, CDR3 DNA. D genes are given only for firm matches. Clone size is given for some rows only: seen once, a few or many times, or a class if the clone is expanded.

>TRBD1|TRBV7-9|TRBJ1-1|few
CASSSTGLWGAFF
TGTGCCAGCAGCTCGACAGGGCTTTGGGGAGCTTTCTTT
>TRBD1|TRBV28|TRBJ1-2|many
CASSYPTGGYYGYTF
TGTGCCAGCAGTTACCCGACAGGGGGCTACTATGGCTACACCTTC
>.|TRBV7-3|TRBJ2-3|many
CASSPGLDDTQYF
TGTGCCAGCAGCCCGGGACTTGACGATACGCAGTATTTT
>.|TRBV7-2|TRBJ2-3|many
CASSFKWGADTQYF
TGTGCCAGCAGCTTCAAATGGGGCGCAGATACGCAGTATTTT
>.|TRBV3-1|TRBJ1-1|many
CASSQGGISPRGEAFF
TGTGCCAGCAGCCAAGGGGGGATCTCCCCTCGCGGTGAAGCTTTCTTT
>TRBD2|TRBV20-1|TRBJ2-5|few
CGRLAGGQETQYF
TGCGGTCGACTAGCGGGAGGCCAAGAGACCCAGTACTTC
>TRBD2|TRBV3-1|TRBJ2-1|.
CATAGTSGNEQFF
TGTGCCACGGCCGGGACTAGCGGCAATGAGCAGTTCTTC
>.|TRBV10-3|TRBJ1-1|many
CAISDLENTEAFF
TGTGCCATCAGTGATTTGGAGAACACTGAAGCTTTCTTT
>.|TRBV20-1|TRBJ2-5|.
CSARVVETQYF
TGCAGTGCTAGAGTGGTTGAGACCCAGTACTTC
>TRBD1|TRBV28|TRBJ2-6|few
CASIPTTGLGSGANVLTF
TGTGCCAGCATACCCACGACAGGGTTGGGGTCTGGGGCCAACGTCCTGACTTTC
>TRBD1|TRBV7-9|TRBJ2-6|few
CASSLSGTGGSGANVLTF
TGTGCCAGCAGCTTGTCCGGGACAGGGGGCTCTGGGGCCAACGTCCTGACTTTC